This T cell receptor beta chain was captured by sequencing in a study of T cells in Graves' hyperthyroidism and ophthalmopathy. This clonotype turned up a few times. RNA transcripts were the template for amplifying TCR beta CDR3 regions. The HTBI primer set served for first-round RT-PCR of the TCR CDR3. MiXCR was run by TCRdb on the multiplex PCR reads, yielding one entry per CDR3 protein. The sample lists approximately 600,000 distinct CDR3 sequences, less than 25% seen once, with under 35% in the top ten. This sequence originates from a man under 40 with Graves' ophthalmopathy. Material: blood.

CDR3 region: CASSAGTSGYQETQYF. CDR3 DNA: TGTGCCAGCAGCGCCGGGACTAGCGGGTACCAAGAGACCCAGTACTTC. This chain connects TRBV2 to TRBJ2-5; 12 bases line up with TRBD2. V lost 6 bases and J lost 0; bases outside the gene matches: 5. This CDR3 contains 16 residues. Looked up from germline, CDR1 is SNHLY and CDR2 is FYNNEI.